This section outlines one T cell receptor beta chain sequence together with its context. The sample comes from a study of blood T cell repertoires in COVID-19. Study summary: Both acute and convalescent COVID-19 samples were obtained from the United States, Italy and Spain.

Generated by immunoSEQ multiplex PCR, the TCRdb table keeps only in-frame clones and is missing some. The sample contains about 280,000 clones, roughly 90% of which appear only once. The receptor was isolated from a woman aged 55 to 70 who had recovered from COVID-19. Sequencing used PBMCs or T cells enriched from blood (not recorded which).

CDR3 bases: TGTGCCAGCAGTTACCCAGGGACAGACGGCTACACCTTC. Protein sequence: CASSYPGTDGYTF. The chain joins TRBV6-5 to TRBJ1-2; 7 nucleotides agree with TRBD1. The trim removed 2 bases at V and 8 bases at J, leaving 5 bases unmatched. Germline V CDR1 and CDR2: MNHEY, SVGAGI. The CDR3 loop spans 13 amino acids.